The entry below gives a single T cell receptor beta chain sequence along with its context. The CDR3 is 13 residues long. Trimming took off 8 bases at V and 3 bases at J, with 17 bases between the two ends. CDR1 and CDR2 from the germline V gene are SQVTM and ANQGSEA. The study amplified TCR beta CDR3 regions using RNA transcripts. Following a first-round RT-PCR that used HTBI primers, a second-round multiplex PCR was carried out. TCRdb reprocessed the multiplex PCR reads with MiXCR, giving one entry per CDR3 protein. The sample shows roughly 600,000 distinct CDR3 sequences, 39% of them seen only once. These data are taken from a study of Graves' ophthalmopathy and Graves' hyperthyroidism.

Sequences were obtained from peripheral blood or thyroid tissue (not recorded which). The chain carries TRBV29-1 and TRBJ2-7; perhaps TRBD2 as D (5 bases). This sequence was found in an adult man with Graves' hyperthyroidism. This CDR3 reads CSSPASGSYEQYF. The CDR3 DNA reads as TGCAGCAGCCCCGCCAGCGGAAGCTACGAGCAGTACTTC.